This paragraph reports one T cell receptor beta chain. Which antigen it targets is not known. No much larger clone is present one base from it, and per-base qualities are unavailable. The trial excluded patients who had a history of autoimmune disease or who were on systemic immunosuppression. In every dose cohort, peripheral blood was drawn for TCR sequencing at baseline, cycle 4 day 1, and cycle 7 day 1. Samples were obtained from an open-label, multicenter, first-in-human phase I dose-escalation trial of ivuxolimab. The trial enrolled adults with locally advanced or metastatic head and neck squamous cell, hepatocellular, melanoma or renal cell carcinoma. Before TCR sequencing, CD4+ T cells and CD8+ T cells were sorted from peripheral blood as separate populations. For sequencing of the TCRbeta CDR3 region, genomic DNA was extracted from the sorted cells. The immunoSEQ Assay was used to sequence the TCRbeta CDR3 regions. Held by TCRdb, this immuneACCESS table contains in-frame sequences only and omits some clones. Under half of the omission traces to an unresolved V gene where checked; the cause of the rest is unknown. This sample has tens of thousands of clones in its table, and roughly 80% of those were observed once. The top ten clonotypes cover roughly 7.3% of the sample.

The data belong to a study of OX40 agonist ivuxolimab in advanced cancers. Context from the whole study: Ivuxolimab was an agonistic, fully human IgG2 monoclonal antibody directed against OX40 (CD134), a costimulatory receptor. In the dose-escalation cohort, around four fifths of patients were male, and the mean age was approximately 60 years, with a range of roughly 20 to 80. The monotherapy dose-escalation portion (N of about 50 patients) of the phase I ivuxolimab trial is reported in the paper. The purpose of peripheral TCRbeta sequencing was to test whether ivuxolimab changed TCR sequence diversity and led to clonal T-cell expansion. Patients were allowed to have had prior anti-PD-1, anti-PD-L1 or anti-CTLA-4 therapy, and 40% of the dose-escalation patients had been treated with checkpoint inhibitors. Of the approximately 54 patients in dose escalation, around 20 had hepatocellular carcinoma, about 15 had melanoma, 9 had renal cell carcinoma and 9 had head and neck cancer. Intravenous ivuxolimab was administered to patients every 2 weeks at six dose levels: 0.01, 0.1, 0.3, 1.5, 3 and 10 mg/kg. Partial responses occurred in three dose-escalation patients: two with cutaneous melanoma and one with hepatocellular carcinoma.

V loses 6 bases of germline sequence and J loses 6 bases, and the interval between the two ends is 17 bases. The germline V gene (reference sequence) gives CDR1 as LNHDA and CDR2 as SQIVND. From the cysteine up to the phenylalanine, the CDR3 has a length of 15 residues. Of all the DNA, just the CDR3 is kept, 45 bases in frame from base 1. What the research found in general, with its limitations: In the 0.1-3.0 mg/kg groups, partial responders were among the patients with the lowest normalized peripheral clonal expansion, particularly in CD8+ T cells. Low levels of normalized T-cell clonal expansion were also seen in some patients who did not respond. Which antigens the clonally expanded peripheral T cells were specific for was not determined. After ivuxolimab, expanded clones were on average more numerous among CD8+ T cells than among CD4+ T cells. At doses of 0.1 to 3.0 mg/kg, clonal expansion of both CD4+ and CD8+ T cells in blood was seen between baseline and week 6.

The sample here was CD4+ or CD8+ T cells sorted from blood, taken in a trial of the OX40 agonist ivuxolimab. This TCR derives from an adult with an advanced solid tumor such as melanoma, head and neck, liver or kidney cancer. The rearrangement combines TRBV19 with TRBJ2-2, with no reliable assignment of the D segment. CDR3 loop: CASRITPVTAGELFF. Here is the DNA: TGTGCCAGTAGGATTACCCCCGTTACGGCCGGGGAGCTGTTTTTT.